Only a few counts were recorded for the clone carrying this TCR beta chain. Its specificity is not known. Each donor (without exception) was a healthy Caucasian. Unmatched junction bases numbered 9, after V lost 5 bases and J lost 1 base. This CDR3 has 16 amino acids. The germline CDR1 and CDR2 sequences are SQVTM and ANQGSEA. Template switching, a step in the protocol, added a universal primer site, and cDNA carried unique molecular identifiers. Each CDR3 protein gets one entry after TCRdb re-called the 5' RACE reads with MiXCR. The table has a few hundred thousand distinct CDR3 sequences, approximately 18% seen once. This entry is derived from a study of identical twins. Findings and caveats of the study: Twins shared out-of-frame alpha sequences with excess low generation probability.

This TCR came from a man aged 50 to 60 in good health. The chain combines TRBV29-1 with TRBJ2-2; the match to TRBD1 covers 8 bases. The specimen sequenced was naive T cells sorted from blood. CDR3 sequence: CSVKAPGTGNTGELFF. The CDR3 nucleotides are TGCAGCGTTAAAGCCCCCGGGACAGGGAACACCGGGGAGCTGTTTTTT.